This T cell receptor beta chain appears in the sequencing data of a study of blood T cell repertoires in COVID-19. Study in general: Sources were T cells, B-cell-depleted T cells, or PBMCs; the material itself was cDNA or gDNA.

Looked up from germline, CDR1 is GTSNPN and CDR2 is SVGIG (reference sequence). The ends were cut back, 3 bases at V and 1 base at J, with 10 bases in the middle. CDR3 length: 14 amino acids. Assay used: immunoSEQ multiplex PCR; TCRdb lists only in-frame clones, some missing. The table includes approximately 150,000 clones, about 86% detected once. Comment on this clone: The same CDR3 arises from other DNA sequences in this sample as well.

The rearrangement joins TRBV30 to TRBJ1-3, with D maybe TRBD1 (6 bases). Sequencing input: PBMCs or T cells enriched from blood (not recorded which). The sequence derives from a man aged 40-50 years with acute COVID-19. Here the CDR3 reads CAWRRDRSGNTIYF. As DNA, the CDR3 is TGTGCCTGGAGACGCGACAGGTCTGGAAACACCATATATTTT.